A single sample gave rise to the 14 T cell receptor beta chains below, sequenced in a study of control samples from healthy donors and cancer patients. Repertoires were generated with immunoSEQ multiplex PCR, while TCRdb's copy carries only in-frame clones and drops some. The specimen's table records 150,000 to 200,000 clones. The sample taken for sequencing was blood. These TCRs come from a woman between 25 and 40 years old in good health.

The V call is TRBV10-1, the J call TRBJ1-2; no definite D call. Germline V gene sequence: CDR1 WNHNN, CDR2 SYGVQD (reference sequence). Trimming took 2 bases from V and 2 from J, leaving 9 bases between them. The CDR3 contains 14 residues. CDR3 in amino acids: CASSEHGVNYGYTF. CDR3 in DNA: TGCGCCAGCAGTGAGCACGGGGTAAACTATGGCTACACCTTC.

The chain is built from TRBV7-2 and TRBJ2-2; D is possibly TRBD1 (6 bases). The CDR3 totals 14 residues. Germline V gene sequence: CDR1 SGHTA, CDR2 FQGNSA. Deletions cut 6 bases from V and 5 bases from J, with 13 bases between. CDR3: CASSPTGMTGELFF. The CDR3 DNA reads as TGTGCCAGCAGTCCTACAGGGATGACCGGGGAGCTGTTTTTT.

The chain's CDR3 is CASRILGLYFF. In nucleotides, the CDR3 is TGCGCCAGCAGGATTCTGGGCCTATATTTCTTC. The gene calls are TRBV10-1 and TRBJ2-1; D not resolved. This CDR3 contains 11 residues. Germline CDR1 is WNHNN and CDR2 is SYGVQD (reference sequence). Trimming stripped 6 bases from V and 16 bases from J, with 16 bases between.

The rearrangement joins TRBV5-4 to TRBJ1-5; tentative D call: TRBD1 (5 bases). The CDR3 is made up of 17 amino acids. V lost 0 bases, J lost 0 bases, and 13 bases lay in between. Germline V gene lookup returns CDR1 SGHNT and CDR2 YYREEE (reference sequence). Here the CDR3 reads CASSLGGTVNSNQPQHF. Written as DNA, the CDR3 is TGTGCCAGCAGCTTGGGGGGGACGGTCAATAGCAATCAGCCCCAGCATTTT.

In DNA form, the CDR3 reads TGCGCCAGCAGCTCGTCCCGGGACAGGGTTTGGGCAGATACGCAGTATTTT. Its protein product is CASSSSRDRVWADTQYF. The V call is TRBV5-1, the J call TRBJ2-3; TRBD1 matches 9 bases. CDR1 and CDR2 (germline): SGHRS, YFSETQ. The CDR3 totals 17 residues. V shed 3 bases, J shed 4 bases, and the junction held 12 bases outside the gene matches.

The genes are TRBV6-5 and TRBJ1-2; a possible D gene is TRBD1 (5 bases). Germline-derived CDR1 and CDR2 are MNHEY and SVGAGI. Trimming left V 7 bases short and J 7 bases short, with 16 bases between. This CDR3 region has 13 residues. The CDR3 loop is CASTLGREAGYTF. The CDR3 DNA sequence: TGTGCCAGCACCCTGGGCAGGGAAGCTGGCTACACCTTC.

The rearrangement joins TRBV2 to TRBJ2-7; D may be TRBD1 (6 bases). The CDR3 contains 12 residues. The germline V and J ends were trimmed by 8 bases and 2 bases, with 10 bases remaining between them. Germline CDR1 reads SNHLY; CDR2 reads FYNNEI. The CDR3 is CASGDIPYEQYF. CDR3 DNA: TGTGCCAGCGGGGACATCCCCTACGAGCAGTACTTC.

This sequence joins TRBV4-2 and TRBJ2-3, with 14 bases aligning to TRBD2. The junction had 12 bases not matched to a gene; V was cut back by 3 bases and J by 1 base. Germline CDR1 and CDR2: LGHNA and YNFKEQ. The CDR3 consists of 20 residues. The CDR3 spells CASSHQTSGGEGTGTDTQYF. CDR3 DNA sequence: TGTGCCAGCAGCCATCAGACTAGCGGGGGGGAAGGGACGGGCACAGATACGCAGTATTTT.

The chain recombines TRBV6-2 or TRBV6-3 with TRBJ2-7, with 16 bases that match TRBD2. J gave up 2 bases and V 2 bases, and 6 bases lay outside the gene matches. The CDR3 sequence is 18 residues long. Germline V gives CDR1 MNHEY, CDR2 SVGEGT. CDR3 region: CASSYGLGTSGGAYEQYF. CDR3 nucleotides: TGTGCCAGCAGTTACGGCCTCGGGACTAGCGGGGGGGCCTACGAGCAGTACTTC.

The genes are TRBV4-1 and TRBJ2-3, with TRBD1 as a possible D gene (6 bases). The CDR3 has 14 amino acids. Germline assignment: CDR1 MGHRA and CDR2 YSYEKL. The V end lost 4 bases, the J end lost 4 bases, and 12 bases lay between the germline ends. CDR3 sequence: CASSLGYRADTQYF. The CDR3 DNA reads TGCGCCAGCAGCCTCGGGTACAGGGCAGATACGCAGTATTTT.

The rearrangement links TRBV24-1 to TRBJ1-1; maybe TRBD1 (6 bases). This CDR3 spans 14 amino acids. V was trimmed by 12 bases and J by 1 base, leaving 17 bases between them. Germline assignment: CDR1 KGHDR and CDR2 SFDVKD. The CDR3 loop is CAAQPGTRNTEAFF. The CDR3, as DNA: TGTGCCGCCCAGCCCGGGACAAGGAACACTGAAGCTTTCTTT.

V usage is TRBV18 and J usage is TRBJ1-1; D is unclear. The CDR3 is 17 amino acids. Trimming left V 1 base short and J 6 bases short, with 21 bases between. The germline CDR1 and CDR2 sequences are KGHSH and LQKENI. Written as DNA, the CDR3 is TGTGCCAGCTCACCACAGAGAGGGTCCCCCAGGAGCGCTGAAGCTTTCTTT. Its protein product is CASSPQRGSPRSAEAFF. Filled out from reference TRBV18 and TRBJ1-1, the complete variable domain reads NAGVMQNPRHLVRRRGQEARLRCSPMKGHSHVYWYRQLPEEGLKFMVYLQKENIIDESGMPKERFSAEFPKEGPSILRIQQVVRGDSAAYFCASSPQRGSPRSAEAFFGQGTRLTVV.

The chain recombines TRBV7-9 with TRBJ2-3, with D hard to call. Trimming removed 6 bases from V and 4 bases from J, with 8 bases in between. The germline gives CDR1 SEHNR, CDR2 FQNEAQ (reference sequence). CDR3 length: 12 amino acids. CDR3 DNA: TGTGCCAGCAGTCTGAAGGCAGATACGCAGTATTTT. It yields the protein CASSLKADTQYF.

The chain couples TRBV6-6 to TRBJ1-6; 11 bases line up with TRBD1. The V gene's germline CDR1 is MNHNY and CDR2 SVGAGI (reference sequence). V dropped 6 bases and J dropped 10; count of bases not matched to a gene: 8. This CDR3 is built from 15 residues. The CDR3 sequence: CASREDRGRRSPLHF. Written as DNA, the CDR3 is TGTGCCAGCAGGGAGGACAGGGGGCGAAGATCACCCCTCCACTTT.